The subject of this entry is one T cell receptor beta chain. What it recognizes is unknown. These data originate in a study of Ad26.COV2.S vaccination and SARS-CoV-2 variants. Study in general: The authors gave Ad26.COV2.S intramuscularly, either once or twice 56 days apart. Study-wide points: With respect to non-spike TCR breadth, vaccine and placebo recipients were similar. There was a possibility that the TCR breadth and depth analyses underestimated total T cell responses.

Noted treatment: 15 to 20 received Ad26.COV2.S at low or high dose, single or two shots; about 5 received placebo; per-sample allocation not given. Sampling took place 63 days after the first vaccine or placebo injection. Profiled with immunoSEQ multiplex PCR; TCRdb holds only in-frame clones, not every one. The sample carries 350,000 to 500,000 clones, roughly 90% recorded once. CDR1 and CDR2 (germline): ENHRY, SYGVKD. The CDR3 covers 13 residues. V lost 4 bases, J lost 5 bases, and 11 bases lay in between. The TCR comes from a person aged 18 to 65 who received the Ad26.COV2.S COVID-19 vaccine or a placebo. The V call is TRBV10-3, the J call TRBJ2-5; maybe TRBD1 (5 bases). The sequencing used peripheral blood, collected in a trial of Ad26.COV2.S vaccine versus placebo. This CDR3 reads CAISAGHAETQYF. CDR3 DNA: TGTGCCATCAGTGCCGGACACGCTGAGACCCAGTACTTC.